This T cell receptor beta chain stems from a study of blood T cells in healthy people across ages. Note on this clonotype: The antigen remains unidentified.

Germline V gives CDR1 SGHDN, CDR2 FVKESK. The CDR3 runs 18 residues. Trimming shortened V by 0 bases and J by 5 bases, and 19 bases separated the two germline ends. Study results and caveats: Per million T cells, TCR beta diversity dropped roughly linearly as age increased.

A second PCR, run for roughly 7 to 11 cycles, used a sample-barcoded 5' primer plus a J-beta primer mix. Each of the cDNA molecules was tagged by a template-switch adaptor with 12 random nucleotides. One entry per CDR3 protein, called by TCRdb with MiXCR from the 5' RACE reads. The sample includes around 1.5 million distinct CDR3 sequences, around 39% seen only once; the top ten take under 8%. Sequenced: blood. The clonotype originates from a woman aged 18-29 years in good health. The V gene is TRBV14, the J gene TRBJ2-2, with D perhaps matching TRBD1 or TRBD2 (5 bases each). CDR3: CASSQDWGSRTLTGELFF. The CDR3, as DNA: TGTGCCAGCAGCCAAGATTGGGGGTCCAGGACACTTACCGGGGAGCTGTTTTTT.